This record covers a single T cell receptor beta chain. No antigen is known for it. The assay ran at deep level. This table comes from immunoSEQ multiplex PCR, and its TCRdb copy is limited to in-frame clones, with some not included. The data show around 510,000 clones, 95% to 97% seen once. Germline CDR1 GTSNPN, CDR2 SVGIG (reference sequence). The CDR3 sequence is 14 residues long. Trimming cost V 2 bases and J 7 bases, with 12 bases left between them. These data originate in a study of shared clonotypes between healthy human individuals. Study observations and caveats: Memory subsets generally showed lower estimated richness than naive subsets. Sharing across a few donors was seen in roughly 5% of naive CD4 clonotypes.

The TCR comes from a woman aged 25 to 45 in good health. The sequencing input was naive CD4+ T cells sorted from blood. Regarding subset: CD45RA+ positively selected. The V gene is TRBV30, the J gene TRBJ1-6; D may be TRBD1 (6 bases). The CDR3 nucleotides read TGTGCCTGGAGTTCCACAGGGCGCAATTCACCCCTCCACTTT. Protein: CAWSSTGRNSPLHF.